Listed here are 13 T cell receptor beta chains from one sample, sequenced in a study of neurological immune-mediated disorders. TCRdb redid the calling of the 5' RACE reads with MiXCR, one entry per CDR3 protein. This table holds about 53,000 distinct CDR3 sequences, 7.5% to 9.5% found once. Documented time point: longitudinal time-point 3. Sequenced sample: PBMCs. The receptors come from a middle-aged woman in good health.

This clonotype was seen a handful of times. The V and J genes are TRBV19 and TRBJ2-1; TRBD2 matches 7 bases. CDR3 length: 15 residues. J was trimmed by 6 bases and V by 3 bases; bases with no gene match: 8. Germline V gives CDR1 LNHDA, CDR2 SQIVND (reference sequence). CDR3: CASSIVAGGGNEQFF. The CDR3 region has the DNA TGTGCCAGTAGTATTGTAGCGGGCGGGGGCAATGAGCAGTTCTTC.

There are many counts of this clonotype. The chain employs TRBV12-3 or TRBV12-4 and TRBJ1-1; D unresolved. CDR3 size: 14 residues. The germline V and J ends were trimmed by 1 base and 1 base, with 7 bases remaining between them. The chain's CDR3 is CASSLGGWNTEAFF. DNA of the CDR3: TGTGCCAGCAGTTTAGGGGGTTGGAACACTGAAGCTTTCTTT.

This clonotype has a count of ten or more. CDR3 nucleotide sequence: TGCAGTGCTAGAGACCCTACTAGCGGGGGGTACAATGAGCAGTTCTTC. Translating gives CSARDPTSGGYNEQFF. The rearrangement links TRBV20-1 to TRBJ2-1, with TRBD2 matching over 12 bases. V was clipped by 0 bases and J by 4 bases; unmatched bases: 4. The CDR3 spans 16 residues. Germline V gene data show CDR1 as DFQATT and CDR2 as SNEGSKA (reference sequence).

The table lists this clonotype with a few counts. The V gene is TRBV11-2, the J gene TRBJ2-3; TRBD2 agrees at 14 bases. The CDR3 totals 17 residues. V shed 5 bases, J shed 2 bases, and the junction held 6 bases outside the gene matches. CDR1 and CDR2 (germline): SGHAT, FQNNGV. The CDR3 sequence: CASSTGTSGGDTDTQYF. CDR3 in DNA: TGTGCCAGCAGCACCGGGACTAGCGGGGGAGACACAGATACGCAGTATTTT.

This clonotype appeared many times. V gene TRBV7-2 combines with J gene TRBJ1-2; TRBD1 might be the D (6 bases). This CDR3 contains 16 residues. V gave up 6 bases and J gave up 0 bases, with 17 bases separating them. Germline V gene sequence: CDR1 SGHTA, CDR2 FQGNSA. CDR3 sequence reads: CASSRDLAGANYGYTF. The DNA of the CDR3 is TGTGCCAGCAGTCGCGACTTGGCAGGGGCTAACTATGGCTACACCTTC.

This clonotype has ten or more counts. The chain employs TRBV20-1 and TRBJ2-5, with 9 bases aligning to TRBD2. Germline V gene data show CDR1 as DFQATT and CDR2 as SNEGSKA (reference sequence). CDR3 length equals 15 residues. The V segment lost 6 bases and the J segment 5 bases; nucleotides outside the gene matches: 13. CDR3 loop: CSATYPNSGGETQYF. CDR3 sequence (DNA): TGCAGTGCGACGTACCCCAACAGCGGGGGGGAGACCCAGTACTTC.

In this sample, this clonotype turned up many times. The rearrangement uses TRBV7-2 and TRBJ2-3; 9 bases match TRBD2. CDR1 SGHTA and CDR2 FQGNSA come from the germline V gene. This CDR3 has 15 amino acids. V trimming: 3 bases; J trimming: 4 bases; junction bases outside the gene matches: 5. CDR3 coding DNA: TGTGCCAGCAGCTTCGTGGCGGGGGGGTCAGATACGCAGTATTTT. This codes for CASSFVAGGSDTQYF.

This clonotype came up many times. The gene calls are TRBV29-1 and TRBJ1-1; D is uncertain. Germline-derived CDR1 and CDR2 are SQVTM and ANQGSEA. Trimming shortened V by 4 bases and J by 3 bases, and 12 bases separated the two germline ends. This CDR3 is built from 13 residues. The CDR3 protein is CSVVSGLHTEAFF. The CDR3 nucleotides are TGCAGCGTTGTTTCGGGATTACACACTGAAGCTTTCTTT. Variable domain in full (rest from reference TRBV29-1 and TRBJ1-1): SAVISQKPSRDICQRGTSLTIQCQVDSQVTMMFWYRQQPGQSLTLIATANQGSEATYESGFVIDKFPISRPNLTFSTLTVSNMSPEDSSIYLCSVVSGLHTEAFFGQGTRLTVV.

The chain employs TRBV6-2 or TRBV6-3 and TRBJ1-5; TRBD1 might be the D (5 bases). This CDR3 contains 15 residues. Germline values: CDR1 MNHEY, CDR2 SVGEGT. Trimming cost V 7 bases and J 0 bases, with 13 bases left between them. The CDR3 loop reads CASNPGDSSNQPQHF. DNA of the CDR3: TGTGCCAGCAACCCGGGAGACAGTAGCAATCAGCCCCAGCATTTT.

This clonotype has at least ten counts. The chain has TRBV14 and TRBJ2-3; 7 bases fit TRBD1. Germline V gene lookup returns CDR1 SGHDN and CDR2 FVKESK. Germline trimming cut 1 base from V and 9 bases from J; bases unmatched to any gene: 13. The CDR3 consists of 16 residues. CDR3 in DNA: TGTGCCAGCAGCCAAGCGAGGGGGCGGGTGAAAGGCACGCAGTATTTT. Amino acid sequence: CASSQARGRVKGTQYF.

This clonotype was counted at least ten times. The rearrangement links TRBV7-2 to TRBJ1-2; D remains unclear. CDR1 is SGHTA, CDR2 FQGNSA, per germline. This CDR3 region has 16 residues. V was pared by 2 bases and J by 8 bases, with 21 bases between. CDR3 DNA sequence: TGTGCCAGCAGCTTAAAAACGCTCCTCCCAACGGGCGGCTACACCTTC. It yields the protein CASSLKTLLPTGGYTF.

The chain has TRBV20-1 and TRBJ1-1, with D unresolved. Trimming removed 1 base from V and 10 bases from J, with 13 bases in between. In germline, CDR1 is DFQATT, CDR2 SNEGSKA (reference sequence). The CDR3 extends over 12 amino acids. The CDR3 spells CSARVQVKAAFF. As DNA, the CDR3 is TGCAGTGCTAGAGTGCAGGTGAAGGCAGCTTTCTTT.

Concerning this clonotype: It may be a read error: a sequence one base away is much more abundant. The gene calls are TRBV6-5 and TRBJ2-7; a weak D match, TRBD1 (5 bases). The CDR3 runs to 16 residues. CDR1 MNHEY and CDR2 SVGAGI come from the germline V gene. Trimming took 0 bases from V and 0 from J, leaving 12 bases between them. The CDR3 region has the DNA TGTGCCAGCAGTTACTCGGGGCAGTCCAACTCCTACGAGCAGTACTTC. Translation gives CASSYSGQSNSYEQYF.